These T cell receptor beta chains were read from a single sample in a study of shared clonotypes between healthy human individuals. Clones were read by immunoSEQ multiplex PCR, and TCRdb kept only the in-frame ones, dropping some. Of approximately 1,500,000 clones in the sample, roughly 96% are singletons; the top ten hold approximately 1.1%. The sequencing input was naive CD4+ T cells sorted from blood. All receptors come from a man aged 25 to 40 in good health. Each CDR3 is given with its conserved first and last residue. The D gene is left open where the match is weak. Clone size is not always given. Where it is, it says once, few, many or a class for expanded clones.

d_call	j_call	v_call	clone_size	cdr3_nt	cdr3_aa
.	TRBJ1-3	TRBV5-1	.	TGCGCCAGCAGCTTGAGGGCTGGAAACACCATATATTTT	CASSLRAGNTIYF
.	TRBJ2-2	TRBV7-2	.	TGTGCCAGCAGCTTATTCTTGCCTAATCCGAACACCGGGGAGCTGTTTTTT	CASSLFLPNPNTGELFF
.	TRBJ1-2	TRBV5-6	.	TGTGCCAGCAGCCTCTCCCCAAACTATGGCTACACCTTC	CASSLSPNYGYTF
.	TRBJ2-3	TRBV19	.	TGTGCCAGTAGTATCGGCGGGACCCGCACAGATACGCAGTATTTT	CASSIGGTRTDTQYF
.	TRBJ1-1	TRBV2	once	TGTGCCAGCAGTGTCGTTAGGGGCCTGGACAGTGAAGCTTTCTTT	CASSVVRGLDSEAFF
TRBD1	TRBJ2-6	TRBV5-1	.	TGCGCCAGCAGCCGGGGACAGGGTCTCGGGGCCAACGTCCTGACTTTC	CASSRGQGLGANVLTF
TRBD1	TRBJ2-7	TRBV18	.	TGTGCCAGCTCATCTGGACAGGGGGGCAACGAGCAGTACTTC	CASSSGQGGNEQYF
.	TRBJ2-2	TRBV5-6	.	TGTGCCAGCAGCCGGGTGGTGGGGGCGAACACCGGGGAGCTGTTTTTT	CASSRVVGANTGELFF
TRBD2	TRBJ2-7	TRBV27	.	TGTGCCAGCAGACGTAGCGGGAGGTTACCCTACGAGCAGTACTTC	CASRRSGRLPYEQYF
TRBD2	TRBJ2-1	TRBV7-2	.	TGTGCCAGCAGCTTTTCCCCGTCGGGGGGTTGGAATGAGCAGTTCTTC	CASSFSPSGGWNEQFF
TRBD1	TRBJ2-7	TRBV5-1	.	TGCGCCAGCAGCCGCGGGACAGGGGAAGGCTACGAGCAGTACTTC	CASSRGTGEGYEQYF
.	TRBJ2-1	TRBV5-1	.	TGCGCCAGCTCGAGGTTGGGGGGAAGCTCCTACAATGAGCAGTTCTTC	CASSRLGGSSYNEQFF
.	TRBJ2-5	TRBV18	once	TGTGCCAGCTCACCACTAGCATATCAAGAGACCCAGTACTTC	CASSPLAYQETQYF
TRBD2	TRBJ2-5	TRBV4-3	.	TGCGCCAGCAGCCCTGGTGATAGCGGGAGTAGTTCAGAGACCCAGTACTTC	CASSPGDSGSSSETQYF
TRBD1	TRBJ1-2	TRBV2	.	TGTGCCAGCAAACCGTCTGAGGACAGGGTCGGCTACACCTTC	CASKPSEDRVGYTF
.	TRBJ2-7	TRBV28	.	TGTGCCAGCAGTTCATCCGGGACAAGCTACGAGCAGTACTTC	CASSSSGTSYEQYF
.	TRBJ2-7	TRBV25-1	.	TGTGCCAGCTCTAGACTAGGCTACGAGCAGTACTTC	CASSRLGYEQYF
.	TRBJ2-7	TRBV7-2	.	TGTGCCAGTCGATTGACAGGACTACACGAGCAGTACTTC	CASRLTGLHEQYF
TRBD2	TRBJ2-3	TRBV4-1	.	TGCGCCAGCAGCCAAAAGGGGGCTAGCGGGAGTACCTGGGGCACAGATACGCAGTATTTT	CASSQKGASGSTWGTDTQYF
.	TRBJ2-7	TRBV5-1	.	TGCGCCAGCAGCCGCGAAGGGTTAACCGTCCTCAACGAGCAGTACTTC	CASSREGLTVLNEQYF
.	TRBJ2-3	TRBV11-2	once	TGTGCCAGCAGCCGAGGTCTTAACACAGATACGCAGTATTTT	CASSRGLNTDTQYF
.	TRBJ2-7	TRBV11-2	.	TGTGCCAGCAGACAGAACCTCTACGAGCAGTACTTC	CASRQNLYEQYF
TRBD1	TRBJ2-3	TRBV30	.	TGTGCCTGGAGTTGGGGACAGGGTGATAGCGCTAGCACAGATACGCAGTATTTT	CAWSWGQGDSASTDTQYF
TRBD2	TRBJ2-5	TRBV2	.	TGTGCCAGCAGTGAACGGGGACTAGCGGGAATGAAGACCCAGTACTTC	CASSERGLAGMKTQYF
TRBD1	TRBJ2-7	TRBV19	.	TGTGCCAGTAGCGGGGGGACAGGGGCGGTCCACGAGCAGTACTTC	CASSGGTGAVHEQYF
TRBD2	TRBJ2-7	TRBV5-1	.	TGCGCCAGCAGCAATGGCCTAGCGGGAGGTGAGGAGCAGTACTTC	CASSNGLAGGEEQYF
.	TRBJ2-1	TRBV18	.	TGTGCCAGCTCACCACCGCCAGATAACAATGAGCAGTTCTTC	CASSPPPDNNEQFF
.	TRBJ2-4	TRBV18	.	TGTGCCAGCTCACCGAGAAGGGAAAACATTCAGTACTTC	CASSPRRENIQYF
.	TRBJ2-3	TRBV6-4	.	TGTGCCAGCAGTCCCAGGGGCACCACAGATACGCAGTATTTT	CASSPRGTTDTQYF
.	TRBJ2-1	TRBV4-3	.	TGCGCCAGCAGCCAAGATAGCATCACCTACAATGAGCAGTTCTTC	CASSQDSITYNEQFF
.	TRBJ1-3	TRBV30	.	TGTGCCTGGAGTGTAGGTGGAAACACCATATATTTT	CAWSVGGNTIYF
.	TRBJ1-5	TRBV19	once	TGTGCCAGTAGTCGCCGGGGGGGAAGAAATCAGCCCCAGCATTTT	CASSRRGGRNQPQHF
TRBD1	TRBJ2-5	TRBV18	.	TGTGCCAGCTCCCCCAAGGGACAGGGGACCCTAACTCCAGAGACCCAGTACTTC	CASSPKGQGTLTPETQYF
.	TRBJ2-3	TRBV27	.	TGTGCCAGCAGTTTATCACGGCGGGACCCCCCAGATACGCAGTATTTT	CASSLSRRDPPDTQYF
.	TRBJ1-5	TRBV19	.	TGTGCCAGTAGTACGCCCCATCAGCCCCAGCATTTT	CASSTPHQPQHF
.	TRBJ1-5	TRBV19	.	TGTGCCAGTAGTATAAATTCGGGAAATCAGCCCCAGCATTTT	CASSINSGNQPQHF
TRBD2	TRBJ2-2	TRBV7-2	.	TGTGCCAGCGTCGCGGGAGGTCGGCTTACCGGGGAGCTGTTTTTT	CASVAGGRLTGELFF
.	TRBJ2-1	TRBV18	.	TGTGCCAGCTCACCAAGGGAAGCGGCAAACTCCTACAATGAGCAGTTCTTC	CASSPREAANSYNEQFF
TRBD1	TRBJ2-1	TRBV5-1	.	TGCGCCAGCAGCTTGGCAGGGGGCGCCTACAATGAGCAGTTCTTC	CASSLAGGAYNEQFF
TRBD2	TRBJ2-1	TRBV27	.	TGTGCCAGCATTAAAACGGGGGGCTCCTACAATGAGCAGTTCTTC	CASIKTGGSYNEQFF
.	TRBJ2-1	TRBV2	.	TGTGCCAGCGGACCGCTGAGCTCCTACAATGAGCAGTTCTTC	CASGPLSSYNEQFF
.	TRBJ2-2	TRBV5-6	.	TGTGCCAGCAGCCCGGGACTCCTAACGAACACCGGGGAGCTGTTTTTT	CASSPGLLTNTGELFF
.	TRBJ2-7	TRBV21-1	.	TGTGCCAGCAGCTTCCCGTTATGTTCCTACGAGCAGTACTTC	CASSFPLCSYEQYF
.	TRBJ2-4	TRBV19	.	TGTGCCAGTAGTGGGGTTACCATTCAGTACTTC	CASSGVTIQYF
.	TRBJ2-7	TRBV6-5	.	TGTGCCAGCAGTTCCACCCCGTACGAGCAGTACTTC	CASSSTPYEQYF
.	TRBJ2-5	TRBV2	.	TGTGCCAGCAGTGAACAGCTCCCGCAAGAGACCCAGTACTTC	CASSEQLPQETQYF
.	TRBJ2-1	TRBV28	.	TGTGCCAGCAGCCGCCGGGCTAATGCCATGATCAATGAGCAGTTCTTC	CASSRRANAMINEQFF
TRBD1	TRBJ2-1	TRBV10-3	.	TGTGCCATCAGTGGGGGACAGGGATACAATGAGCAGTTCTTC	CAISGGQGYNEQFF
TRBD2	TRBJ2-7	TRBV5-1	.	TGCGCCAGCAGCCCCCAATCTCGCGCGGGAGGCGAGCAGTACTTC	CASSPQSRAGGEQYF
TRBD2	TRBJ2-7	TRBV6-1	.	TGTGCCAGCAGTTTACTAGCGGGAGTTTCCTACGAGCAGTACTTC	CASSLLAGVSYEQYF
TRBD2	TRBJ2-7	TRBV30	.	TGTGCCTGGAGTGAACTAGGGGGGACTAGAGCCTACGAGCAGTACTTC	CAWSELGGTRAYEQYF
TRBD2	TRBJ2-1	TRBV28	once	TGTGCCAGTAAGCTTACTAGCGGCCGCGTGTATGAGCAGTTCTTC	CASKLTSGRVYEQFF
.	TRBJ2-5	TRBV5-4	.	TGTGCCAGCAGCTTGTACGGGGCTGGAGAGACCCAGTACTTC	CASSLYGAGETQYF
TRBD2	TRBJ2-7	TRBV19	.	TGTGCCAGTAGCCCGAGAGGGACTAGCGGGAGGGCCCAGCAGTACTTC	CASSPRGTSGRAQQYF
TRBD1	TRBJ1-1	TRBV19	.	TGTGCCACACGCCGGGGACAGTTTAGTCCAGAAGCTTTCTTT	CATRRGQFSPEAFF
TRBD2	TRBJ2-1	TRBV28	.	TGTGCCAGCGAACTAGCGGGAGTTGATGAGCAGTTCTTC	CASELAGVDEQFF
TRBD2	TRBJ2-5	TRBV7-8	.	TGTGCCAGCAGCACCAGCGGGAGCCAAGAGACCCAGTACTTC	CASSTSGSQETQYF